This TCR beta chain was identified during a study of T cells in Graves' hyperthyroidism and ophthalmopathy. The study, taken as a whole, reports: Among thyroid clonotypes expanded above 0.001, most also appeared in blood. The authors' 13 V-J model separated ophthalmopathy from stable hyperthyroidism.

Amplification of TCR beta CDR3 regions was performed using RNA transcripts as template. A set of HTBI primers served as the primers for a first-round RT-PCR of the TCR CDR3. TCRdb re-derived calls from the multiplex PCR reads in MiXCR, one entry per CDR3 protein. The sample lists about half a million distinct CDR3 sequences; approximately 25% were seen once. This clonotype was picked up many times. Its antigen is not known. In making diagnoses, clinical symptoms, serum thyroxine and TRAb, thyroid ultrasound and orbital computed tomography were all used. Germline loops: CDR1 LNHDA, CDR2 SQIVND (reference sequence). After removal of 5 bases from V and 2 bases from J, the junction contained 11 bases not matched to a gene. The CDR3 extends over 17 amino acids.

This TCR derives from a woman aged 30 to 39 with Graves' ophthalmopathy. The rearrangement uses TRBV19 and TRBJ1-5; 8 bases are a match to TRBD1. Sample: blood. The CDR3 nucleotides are TGTGCCAGTAGTTTGCCGAGGACAGGGATTGGCAATCAGCCCCAGCATTTT. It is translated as CASSLPRTGIGNQPQHF.